The subject of this entry is one T cell receptor (beta chain). The sample holds a few counts of this clone. This clone's antigen is unknown. No much larger clonotype is one base removed from it; base qualities were not supplied. The entry originates in a study of beta chain features in type 1 diabetes (dated by TCRdb to the late 2010s). With regard to the full study: Mean age, gender distribution, total cell number and subset yield did not differ between patients and healthy donors. Across all samples, some 99 million sorted cells were examined, and cell number per subset correlated strongly with RNA yield. The study compared the TCRB repertoires of sorted circulating CD4+ T cell subsets in recently diagnosed type 1 diabetes patients with those in matched healthy donors. Whereas all 30 or so donors provided naive and central memory subsets, regulatory and stem cell-like memory subsets were isolated from just 8 patients and about 8 healthy donors.

Overall results and qualifications from the work: At VDJ recombination sites, patients with type 1 diabetes made fewer insertions and deleted more nucleotides, a pattern implying thymic rearrangement abnormalities. Naive, central memory and regulatory TCRB repertoires appeared to be more alike among patients than among healthy donors. Because cDNA was sequenced instead of genomic DNA, highly expressing activated cells could be over-represented, though the groups showed no difference in activation or CD3 levels. PCR might favor shorter templates, but patient and control samples were amplified and corrected together, so any skew would affect both groups equally. Because the HLA sub-analyses included only small numbers of individuals, any influence of HLA type on TCRB rearrangement was left unresolved. In all four CD4+ subsets, TCRB CDR3 length was moderately but significantly shorter in type 1 diabetes patients.

All of the isolated RNA was reverse transcribed with the High Capacity cDNA Reverse Transcription Kit, so expressed TCRB transcripts were sequenced. Naive, central memory and regulatory T cell samples underwent deep immunoSEQ sequencing, averaging roughly 3.5 million total reads per sample. After sorted cells were lysed in RLT buffer, RNA was extracted with DNase-treated RNeasy Micro or Mini kits, with the choice depending on cell number. Each cell subset was processed separately to prevent cross-contamination, with patient and healthy donor samples processed together. TCRB sequences were amplified from cDNA with the immunoSEQ multiplex PCR, producing 87-bp fragments spanning the CDR3 region. Sequencing of the amplicons was performed on the Illumina HiSeq platform. The authors' pipeline ran thus. PCR bias was computationally corrected using synthetic template baselines, reads within Hamming distance 2 were collapsed, and singletons that could not be merged were discarded. Reads were aligned against IMGT to assign V, D and J genes, CDR3 length and insertions or deletions at six rearrangement sites. Within each subset, clonotype counts were normalized to sorted cell number, after which true diversity and Gini coefficients were computed with the tcR R package. The overlap coefficient, calculated on TCRB nucleotide sequences, was used to measure repertoire sharing. Out-of-frame TCRB sequences from naive cells were analyzed as a proxy for the pre-selection repertoire. Sourced from immuneACCESS, this table was stored by TCRdb with only in-frame sequences that have V and J called. A share of the clones is absent; for the studies checked, an unresolved V gene accounts for under half, and the remainder has no known explanation. The D gene and trimming were derived from the DNA, and the V and J assignments and clone size from that table. This sample gives approximately 380,000 clones in total; around 16% of them show up just once. The leading ten clones occupy under 0.02% of the sample.

A single peripheral blood draw of about 116 mL on average was collected from each donor into heparinised tubes. A BD FACSAria II and a panel including CD45RO, CCR7, CD25, CD127, CD95 and CD27 were used to sort naive, central memory, regulatory and stem cell-like memory CD4+ T cells. Purity was above 98% for every sorted population. PBMCs were isolated immediately by Lymphoprep density gradient centrifugation and stained directly without culture. So that batch effects would be minimized, each experiment stained and sorted samples in pairs, pairing one healthy donor with one patient. The specimen was naive CD4+ T cells from blood. The cell subset or site label here, explained by the study, means: true naive CD4+ T cells. The sequence was collected from a woman aged 18-29 years in good health.

The CDR3 reads as follows: CAWSSGQPNEKLFF. The nucleotide sequence reads TGTGCCTGGAGTTCGGGACAGCCTAATGAAAAACTGTTTTTT. Recombination connected TRBV30 to TRBJ1-4, with 7 bases matching TRBD1. Trimming leaves V shorter by 2 bases and J shorter by 3 bases, with the junction holding 3 bases beyond the gene matches. Looking up the germline V gene (reference sequence) yields CDR1 GTSNPN and CDR2 SVGIG. The cysteine opens and the phenylalanine closes a CDR3 of 14 amino acids. The only DNA kept is the CDR3, 42 bases in frame from the first base. Supplemented by the reference TRBV30 and TRBJ1-4 proteins around the CDR3, the complete variable domain is SQTIHQWPATLVQPVGSPLSLECTVEGTSNPNLYWYRQAAGRGLQLLFYSVGIGQISSEVPQNLSASRPQDRQFILSSKKLLLSDSGFYLCAWSSGQPNEKLFFGSGTQLSVL.